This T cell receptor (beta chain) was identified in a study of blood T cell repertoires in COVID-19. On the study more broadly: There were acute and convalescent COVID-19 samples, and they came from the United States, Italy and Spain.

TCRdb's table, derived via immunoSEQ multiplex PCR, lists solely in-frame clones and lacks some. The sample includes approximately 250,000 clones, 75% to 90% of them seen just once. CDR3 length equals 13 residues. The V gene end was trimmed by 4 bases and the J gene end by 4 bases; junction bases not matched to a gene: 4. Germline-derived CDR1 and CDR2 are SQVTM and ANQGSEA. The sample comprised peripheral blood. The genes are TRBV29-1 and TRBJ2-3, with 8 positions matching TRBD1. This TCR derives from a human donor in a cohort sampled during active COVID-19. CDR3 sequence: CSVGGRGPDTQYF. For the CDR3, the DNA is TGCAGCGTTGGGGGCAGGGGGCCAGATACGCAGTATTTT.